The 8 T cell receptor beta chains below were found in one sample sequenced in a study of blood T cell repertoires in COVID-19. Repertoires were generated with immunoSEQ multiplex PCR, while TCRdb's copy carries only in-frame clones and drops some. The data contain about 240,000 clones, roughly 83% of them singletons. Specimen: peripheral blood. Receptors originate from a woman older than 75 with acute or convalescent COVID-19.

CDR3 in amino acids: CASSQDKGTVGTF. CDR3 DNA sequence: TGTGCCAGCAGCCAAGATAAGGGGACAGTCGGGACCTTC. The chain has TRBV3-1 (or the pseudogene TRBV3-2) and TRBJ1-2, with 7 bases lining up with TRBD1. From germline, CDR1 is LGHDT and CDR2 YNNKEL (reference sequence). This CDR3 has 13 residues. V was pared by 0 bases and J by 14 bases, with 9 bases of the junction left unmatched.

V gene TRBV5-1 combines with J gene TRBJ2-7; 8 positions match TRBD1. The germline V gene has CDR1 SGHRS and CDR2 YFSETQ. V lost 4 bases to trimming and J lost 3 bases; unmatched junction nucleotides: 6. This CDR3 is 14 amino acids long. The CDR3 spells CASSRGQGLYEQYF. CDR3 DNA sequence: TGCGCCAGCAGCAGAGGACAGGGCCTCTACGAGCAGTACTTC.

V and J are TRBV27 and TRBJ2-7, with 9 bases fitting TRBD1. CDR1 is MNHEY and CDR2 is SMNVEV in the germline V gene (reference sequence). With V trimmed by 6 bases and J by 4 bases, 10 bases remained unmatched. CDR3 length: 15 amino acids. The CDR3 DNA reads as TGTGCCAGCAGGGAGACCGGGACAGGGTTTTACGAGCAGTACTTC. Protein product: CASRETGTGFYEQYF.

This clone was detected a few times. The chain employs TRBV19 and TRBJ1-4, with 7 bases identical to TRBD1. CDR1 and CDR2 (germline): LNHDA, SQIVND (reference sequence). The CDR3 is made up of 13 amino acids. The J segment lost 8 bases and the V segment lost 10 bases, leaving 10 bases of the junction unmatched. CDR3 sequence: CATGGTFYEKLFF. CDR3 nucleotide sequence: TGTGCCACAGGGGGGACTTTCTACGAAAAACTGTTTTTT.

This sequence joins TRBV28 and TRBJ2-1; 8 bases agree with TRBD2. V lost 6 bases to trimming and J lost 3 bases; unmatched junction nucleotides: 13. The CDR3 has 17 amino acids. CDR1 is MDHEN and CDR2 is SYDVKM in the germline V gene. The CDR3 reads CASSPYSARGVYNEQFF. CDR3 DNA sequence: TGTGCCAGCAGCCCCTATTCGGCGCGGGGGGTCTACAATGAGCAGTTCTTC.

This chain joins TRBV28 and TRBJ2-3, with D tentatively TRBD1 (6 bases). This CDR3 comprises 15 residues. V lost 3 bases and J lost 0, with 10 bases in between. CDR1 and CDR2 from the germline V gene are MDHEN and SYDVKM. CDR3 DNA sequence: TGTGCCAGCAGTTTGCCAGGGGCTAGCACAGATACGCAGTATTTT. Protein product: CASSLPGASTDTQYF.

V usage is TRBV6-5 and J usage is TRBJ2-2; maybe TRBD2 (5 bases). The ends were cut back, 6 bases at V and 7 bases at J, with 18 bases in the middle. The CDR3 totals 15 residues. Germline V gene sequence: CDR1 MNHEY, CDR2 SVGAGI. CDR3 sequence reads: CASSRRGFGGGELFF. The CDR3 region has the DNA TGTGCCAGCAGCCGACGGGGTTTTGGTGGCGGGGAGCTGTTTTTT.

The gene calls are TRBV5-1 and TRBJ2-7; D is unclear. Germline CDR1 SGHRS, CDR2 YFSETQ. This CDR3 is 14 amino acids long. Trimming shortened V by 1 base and J by 1 base, and 9 bases separated the two germline ends. CDR3 sequence reads: CASSLIYGSYEQYF. CDR3 DNA sequence: TGCGCCAGCAGCTTGATTTACGGTTCCTACGAGCAGTACTTC.